Following are 28 T cell receptor beta chains from one sample sequenced in a study of OX40 agonist ivuxolimab in advanced cancers. Generated by immunoSEQ multiplex PCR, the TCRdb table keeps only in-frame clones and is missing some. Among 74,000 or so clones listed, around 83% were seen once. The specimen comprised CD4+ or CD8+ T cells sorted from blood, sampled in a trial of the OX40 agonist ivuxolimab. The receptors were sampled from an adult with an advanced solid tumor such as melanoma, head and neck, liver or kidney cancer.

As DNA, the CDR3 is TGTGCCAGCAGCTTGGGGGGAGGTTCAGGTGAGCAGTACTTC. Its translation: CASSLGGGSGEQYF. This chain connects TRBV11-2 to TRBJ2-7; D is possibly TRBD2 (6 bases). V was cut by 3 bases and J by 7 bases, with 16 bases left in between. This CDR3 has 14 amino acids. Germline V gene lookup returns CDR1 SGHAT and CDR2 FQNNGV.

This CDR3 is CASSSDRLTNTEAFF. As DNA, the CDR3 is TGTGCCAGCAGTTCGGACAGATTAACGAACACTGAAGCTTTCTTT. The chain employs TRBV27 and TRBJ1-1; D is possibly TRBD1 (6 bases). The V end was cut by 4 bases, the J end by 1 base, with 13 bases between. CDR3 length: 15 amino acids. CDR1 is MNHEY, CDR2 SMNVEV, per germline (reference sequence).

The CDR3 reads CASTNGADSNQPQHF. The CDR3 nucleotides are TGTGCCAGCACAAATGGGGCAGATAGCAATCAGCCCCAGCATTTT. The chain uses TRBV28 and TRBJ1-5, with D perhaps matching TRBD1 (5 bases). Germline-derived CDR1 and CDR2 are MDHEN and SYDVKM. There are 15 residues in the CDR3. V lost 7 bases to trimming and J lost 0 bases, with 13 bases between them.

V is TRBV28 and J is TRBJ2-6; the D gene is possibly TRBD1 (7 bases). The CDR3 runs 16 residues. Germline V gives CDR1 MDHEN, CDR2 SYDVKM. Between the trimmed V and J ends, which lost 3 bases and 1 base, there was a span of 10 bases. The CDR3 sequence is CASSFQGGSGANVLTF. The CDR3 nucleotides read TGTGCCAGCAGTTTTCAGGGGGGATCTGGGGCCAACGTCCTGACTTTC. Full variable domain (remainder filled in from reference TRBV28 and TRBJ2-6): DVKVTQSSRYLVKRTGEKVFLECVQDMDHENMFWYRQDPGLGLRLIYFSYDVKMKEKGDIPEGYSVSREKKERFSLILESASTNQTSMYLCASSFQGGSGANVLTFGAGSRLTVL.

V usage is TRBV6-1 and J usage is TRBJ2-4; tentative D call: TRBD2 (7 bases). The V gene's germline CDR1 is MNHNS and CDR2 SASEGT. The length of the CDR3 is 19 residues. Deletions cut 1 base from V and 1 base from J, with 20 bases between. The CDR3 DNA sequence: TGTGCCAGCAGTGAAGTTGGGGGGGCCTCATTGACTGCCAAAAACATTCAGTACTTC. This translates into CASSEVGGASLTAKNIQYF.

This chain links TRBV28 with TRBJ2-2, with no clear D. Trimming cost V 3 bases and J 6 bases, with 8 bases left between them. This CDR3 spans 13 amino acids. In germline, CDR1 is MDHEN, CDR2 SYDVKM. DNA for the CDR3: TGTGCCAGCAGTTTGTGGTTACCCGGGGAGCTGTTTTTT. Protein product: CASSLWLPGELFF.

The chain recombines TRBV5-1 with TRBJ1-4, with D possibly TRBD1 on 6 matching bases. The CDR3 runs to 14 residues. Looked up from germline, CDR1 is SGHRS and CDR2 is YFSETQ. Trimming stripped 2 bases from V and 8 bases from J, with 13 bases between. The CDR3 sequence: CASSFGQWGEKLFF. As DNA, the CDR3 is TGCGCCAGCAGCTTCGGACAGTGGGGGGAAAAACTGTTTTTT.

This clone was seen only once. The rearrangement links TRBV5-4 to TRBJ2-5; 7 bases agree with TRBD2. The V and J ends lost 0 bases and 4 bases, in that order; junction bases with no gene match: 0. This CDR3 contains 13 residues. CDR1 and CDR2 (germline): SGHNT, YYREEE (reference sequence). The CDR3 region has the DNA TGTGCCAGCAGCTTGGGGGGGGGAGAGACCCAGTACTTC. Residues: CASSLGGGETQYF.

In DNA form, the CDR3 reads TGTGCCAGCAGCGTAGATAGCAGAGCCTACGAGCAGTACTTC. Protein product: CASSVDSRAYEQYF. The genes are TRBV9 and TRBJ2-7; D unclear. Trimming pared 0 bases from V and 2 bases from J, leaving 9 bases between. Per the germline V gene, CDR1 is SGDLS and CDR2 is YYNGEE. The CDR3 sequence is 14 residues long.

The V and J genes are TRBV6-1 and TRBJ2-1; tentatively, D is TRBD1 or TRBD2 (6 bases each). V shed 2 bases and J shed 6 bases, with 11 bases lying between them. Germline V lookup: CDR1 MNHNS, CDR2 SASEGT. The CDR3 contains 14 residues. CDR3: CASSEMWGANEQFF. The CDR3 DNA follows: TGTGCCAGCAGTGAAATGTGGGGGGCCAATGAGCAGTTCTTC.

The gene calls are TRBV9 and TRBJ2-1; 10 bases map to TRBD2. Losses at the gene ends were 0 bases for V and 1 base for J; bases not matched to a gene: 4. This CDR3 region has 17 residues. Germline V lookup: CDR1 SGDLS, CDR2 YYNGEE. The CDR3 spells CASSVDGSGRSYNEQFF. CDR3 bases: TGTGCCAGCAGCGTAGATGGTAGCGGGAGGTCCTACAATGAGCAGTTCTTC. The whole variable domain, filled in from reference TRBV9 and TRBJ2-1, reads DSGVTQTPKHLITATGQRVTLRCSPRSGDLSVYWYQQSLDQGLQFLIQYYNGEERAKGNILERFSAQQFPDLHSELNLSSLELGDSALYFCASSVDGSGRSYNEQFFGPGTRLTVL.

The chain couples TRBV25-1 to TRBJ2-3; a weak D match, TRBD2 (7 bases). The germline V and J ends were trimmed by 2 bases and 2 bases, with 17 bases remaining between them. CDR3 length: 17 residues. Germline V gene lookup returns CDR1 MGHDK and CDR2 SYGVNS. As DNA, the CDR3 is TGTGCCAGCAGTGAAACAAGGGGGGGGGCCCTCACAGATACGCAGTATTTT. It encodes CASSETRGGALTDTQYF.

This chain links TRBV25-1 with TRBJ2-1, with TRBD2 matching 10 bases. The CDR3 runs to 18 residues. J lost 1 base, V lost 3 bases, and 9 bases had no gene match. The germline V gene encodes CDR1 MGHDK and CDR2 SYGVNS. CDR3 protein: CASSELGSGRLSYNEQFF. In DNA, the CDR3 is TGTGCCAGCAGTGAGCTCGGTAGCGGGAGGCTATCCTACAATGAGCAGTTCTTC.

This clone was recorded once. V gene TRBV5-1 combines with J gene TRBJ1-2; D is unclear. The CDR3 extends over 13 amino acids. V dropped 5 bases and J dropped 9 bases, with 17 bases sitting between them. Per germline, CDR1 SGHRS and CDR2 YFSETQ. CDR3 in amino acids: CASSRSAENRYTF. The CDR3 DNA reads TGCGCCAGCAGTCGGTCGGCGGAGAATCGCTACACCTTC.

The V gene is TRBV7-2, the J gene TRBJ2-3, with TRBD2 matching over 8 bases. The CDR3 loop spans 16 amino acids. V was pared by 1 base and J by 0 bases, with 3 bases of the junction left unmatched. The germline CDR1 and CDR2 sequences are SGHTA and FQGNSA. CDR3 sequence (DNA): TGTGCCAGCAGCTTAGTAGCGGGACCTAGCACAGATACGCAGTATTTT. Translating it yields CASSLVAGPSTDTQYF.

This clone has only one observation. The V call is TRBV11-3, the J call TRBJ1-5; D uncertain. The CDR3 has 12 residues. Trimming took 2 bases from V and 7 from J, leaving 6 bases between them. CDR1 is SGHNT, CDR2 YENEEA, per germline. CDR3 nucleotides: TGTGCCAGCAGCTTAAGGCGGCAGCCCCAGCATTTT. It is translated as CASSLRRQPQHF.

The rearrangement uses TRBV10-3 and TRBJ2-5, with TRBD2 identical over 8 bases. CDR3 size: 14 residues. The germline gives CDR1 ENHRY, CDR2 SYGVKD. V trimming: 6 bases; J trimming: 1 base; junction bases outside the gene matches: 4. In DNA, the CDR3 is TGTGCCATCAGAGCCGGGACTAGCCAAGAGACCCAGTACTTC. Translated: CAIRAGTSQETQYF.

This clone was recorded a few times. The chain joins TRBV28 to TRBJ1-6; 7 nucleotides agree with TRBD1. CDR3 length: 14 residues. The germline CDR1 and CDR2 sequences are MDHEN and SYDVKM. V shed 3 bases, J shed 6 bases, and the junction held 2 bases outside the gene matches. The chain's CDR3 is CASSFGTVNSPLHF. DNA of the CDR3: TGTGCCAGCAGTTTTGGGACAGTTAATTCACCCCTCCACTTT.

The chain combines TRBV28 with TRBJ2-1; 9 bases align to TRBD1. There are 15 residues in the CDR3. CDR1 MDHEN and CDR2 SYDVKM come from the germline V gene. V gave up 6 bases and J gave up 7 bases; unmatched junction bases: 10. The CDR3 reads CASSLRGTGSNEQFF. The DNA of the CDR3 is TGTGCCAGCAGCCTCCGCGGGACAGGGTCGAATGAGCAGTTCTTC.

The gene calls are TRBV25-1 and TRBJ1-5; D is perhaps TRBD1 (5 bases). The CDR3 has 16 residues. With 1 base removed from V and 3 bases from J, the gap between germline ends came to 13 bases. The germline CDR1 and CDR2 sequences are MGHDK and SYGVNS. CDR3 bases: TGTGCCAGCAGTGAATTTTCTAGGGGTTTCAATCAGCCCCAGCATTTT. Translation: CASSEFSRGFNQPQHF.

This rearrangement joins TRBV28 to TRBJ1-1; D unclear. Germline CDR1 and CDR2: MDHEN and SYDVKM. The CDR3 length is 14 residues. Trimming took off 5 bases at V and 0 bases at J, with 10 bases between the two ends. CDR3 protein: CASSPRVLNTEAFF. The CDR3 nucleotides are TGTGCCAGCAGTCCGCGGGTTCTGAACACTGAAGCTTTCTTT.

J is TRBJ2-7 and V is TRBV18; 11 bases agree with TRBD1. The V gene's germline CDR1 is KGHSH and CDR2 LQKENI. This CDR3 is built from 15 residues. The V gene end was trimmed by 3 bases and the J gene end by 5 bases; junction bases not matched to a gene: 6. The CDR3: CASSPLDRGLNEQYF. As DNA, the CDR3 is TGTGCCAGCTCACCCTTGGACAGGGGGCTGAACGAGCAGTACTTC.

The chain joins TRBV30 to TRBJ1-1; weak D call: TRBD1 (5 bases). Germline CDR1 is GTSNPN and CDR2 is SVGIG (reference sequence). V lost 4 bases to trimming and J lost 1 base, with 25 bases between them. The CDR3 runs 18 residues. CDR3 protein: CAWNQLGGTRRRNTEAFF. The CDR3, as DNA: TGTGCCTGGAACCAACTGGGGGGGACGCGTAGGAGGAACACTGAAGCTTTCTTT.

About this clone itself: In the same sample, other DNA sequences code for this CDR3. This chain connects TRBV9 to TRBJ2-3; D is unclear. Trimming left V 2 bases short and J 0 bases short, with 7 bases between. The CDR3 runs 14 residues. Germline V CDR1 and CDR2: SGDLS, YYNGEE. The DNA of the CDR3 is TGTGCCAGCAGCGTCGGGCCTAGCACAGATACGCAGTATTTT. Residues: CASSVGPSTDTQYF.

The DNA of the CDR3 is TGTGCCAGCTCAGGCAACAGGGGTTCACCCCTCCACTTT. Translated, it gives CASSGNRGSPLHF. J is TRBJ1-6 and V is TRBV18; 7 bases map to TRBD1. Per germline, CDR1 KGHSH and CDR2 LQKENI. CDR3 length: 13 residues. With 5 bases clipped from V and 9 bases from J, the junction kept 4 bases outside the gene matches.

The chain carries TRBV5-6 and TRBJ2-5; possibly TRBD2 for D (5 bases). CDR1 SGHDT and CDR2 YYEEEE come from the germline V gene. The germline V and J ends were trimmed by 0 bases and 5 bases, with 8 bases remaining between them. This CDR3 contains 13 residues. The CDR3 region has the DNA TGTGCCAGCAGCTTGGCGGGGTTGGAGACCCAGTACTTC. Amino acids: CASSLAGLETQYF.

This clone appeared a few times. The chain couples TRBV6-6 to TRBJ1-2; a weak D match, TRBD1 (6 bases). Germline-derived CDR1 and CDR2 are MNHNY and SVGAGI (reference sequence). The CDR3 loop spans 14 amino acids. Deletions cut 6 bases from V and 3 bases from J, with 14 bases between. The CDR3 here is CASRGQGSYYGYTF. The CDR3 region has the DNA TGTGCCAGCAGGGGTCAGGGGTCTTACTATGGCTACACCTTC.

This clone was detected a few times. The J gene is TRBJ2-2, the V gene TRBV30; possibly TRBD1 for D (6 bases). Trimming shortened V by 4 bases and J by 2 bases, and 20 bases separated the two germline ends. This CDR3 is built from 17 residues. Germline values: CDR1 GTSNPN, CDR2 SVGIG (reference sequence). The CDR3 loop reads CAWTRTLGQLNTGELFF. CDR3 DNA: TGTGCCTGGACCAGGACCCTTGGACAGCTTAACACCGGGGAGCTGTTTTTT.